These 22 T cell receptor beta chains share one sample of origin, sequenced in a study of identical twins. Each CDR3 protein is one row after TCRdb ran MiXCR on the 5' RACE reads. The sample lists 690,000 or so distinct CDR3 sequences, around 5.7% occurring once. Sequenced input: naive T cells sorted from blood. The receptors derive from a young man in good health.

This clonotype appeared many times. V gene TRBV6-1 combines with J gene TRBJ2-2, with D possibly matching TRBD2 (6 bases). Trimming pared 8 bases from V and 4 bases from J, leaving 11 bases between. Germline V gives CDR1 MNHNS, CDR2 SASEGT. This CDR3 has 13 residues. The CDR3 is CASAGGTTGELFF. The CDR3 nucleotides read TGTGCCAGCGCCGGGGGTACCACCGGGGAGCTGTTTTTT.

The V gene is TRBV20-1, the J gene TRBJ2-1; D uncertain. Trimming took off 0 bases at V and 3 bases at J, with 3 bases between the two ends. The CDR3 spans 12 residues. CDR1 DFQATT and CDR2 SNEGSKA come from the germline V gene (reference sequence). CDR3 region: CSARDHYNEQFF. The CDR3 nucleotides read TGCAGTGCTAGAGACCACTACAATGAGCAGTTCTTC.

This clonotype has a count of ten or more. The V and J genes are TRBV12-3 or TRBV12-4 and TRBJ2-1; D gene ambiguous. Trimming stripped 6 bases from V and 10 bases from J, with 10 bases between. This CDR3 region has 11 residues. The DNA for the CDR3 is TGTGCCAGCAGCGGCACTATCGAGCAGTTCTTC. Translation: CASSGTIEQFF.

This clonotype came up a few times. The genes are TRBV7-6 and TRBJ2-3; D remains ambiguous. The germline V gene has CDR1 SGHVS and CDR2 FNYEAQ. Trimming shortened V by 0 bases and J by 4 bases, and 14 bases separated the two germline ends. The length of the CDR3 is 16 residues. Here the CDR3 DNA reads TGTGCCAGCAGCTTAGCGGAGAGGATGGGTGCAGATACGCAGTATTTT. It yields the protein CASSLAERMGADTQYF.

The table lists this clonotype with many counts. The chain carries TRBV4-2 and TRBJ2-3, with 12 bases matching TRBD2. CDR3 length: 17 residues. Looked up from germline, CDR1 is LGHNA and CDR2 is YNFKEQ. The V gene end was trimmed by 5 bases and the J gene end by 7 bases; junction bases not matched to a gene: 13. DNA for the CDR3: TGTGCCAGCAGCTCCGGGGCCACTAGCGGGAGGTCTAATACGCAGTATTTT. It yields the protein CASSSGATSGRSNTQYF.

This clonotype was counted between two and nine times. The chain links TRBV2 to TRBJ2-3; 12 bases map to TRBD2. V dropped 1 base and J dropped 7; count of bases not matched to a gene: 3. Germline V gene data show CDR1 as SNHLY and CDR2 as FYNNEI. The CDR3 is made up of 15 amino acids. The CDR3 region has the DNA TGTGCCAGCAGTGAAGGACTAGCGGGAGCGAATACGCAGTATTTT. Translating it yields CASSEGLAGANTQYF.

This chain uses TRBV3-1 with TRBJ2-1; D gene ambiguous. The V and J ends lost 0 bases and 8 bases respectively, with 11 bases between them. Germline assignment: CDR1 LGHDT and CDR2 YNNKEL (reference sequence). CDR3 size: 14 residues. CDR3 coding DNA: TGTGCCAGCAGCCAAGAAAAAGAGTGGGATGAGCAGTTCTTC. Amino acids: CASSQEKEWDEQFF.

The chain couples TRBV20-1 to TRBJ2-1; D is ambiguous. The CDR3 spans 14 residues. Between the trimmed V and J ends, which lost 6 bases and 15 bases, there was a span of 27 bases. Germline CDR1 DFQATT, CDR2 SNEGSKA (reference sequence). The CDR3 loop reads CSAGRPGDPKGRFF. CDR3 in DNA: TGCAGTGCCGGACGGCCCGGAGATCCGAAAGGGCGGTTCTTC.

This clonotype was seen a few times. The chain combines TRBV4-3 with TRBJ2-2; no clear D. Germline CDR1 and CDR2: LGHNA and YSLEER. Trimming removed 0 bases from V and 3 bases from J, with 11 bases in between. The CDR3 length is 16 residues. The CDR3 DNA reads as TGCGCCAGCAGCCAAGAATACGACCCGGACACCGGGGAGCTGTTTTTT. Translated: CASSQEYDPDTGELFF.

The chain couples TRBV30 to TRBJ1-4; D gene uncertain. The ends were cut back, 6 bases at V and 0 bases at J, with 11 bases in the middle. CDR3 length: 14 residues. CDR1 is GTSNPN, CDR2 SVGIG, per germline (reference sequence). The CDR3 DNA reads TGTGCCTGCATACACGGTGCAACTAATGAAAAACTGTTTTTT. It yields the protein CACIHGATNEKLFF. The full variable domain, rest sourced from reference TRBV30 and TRBJ1-4, is SQTIHQWPATLVQPVGSPLSLECTVEGTSNPNLYWYRQAAGRGLQLLFYSVGIGQISSEVPQNLSASRPQDRQFILSSKKLLLSDSGFYLCACIHGATNEKLFFGSGTQLSVL.

This clonotype was recorded many times. V is TRBV10-3 and J is TRBJ2-3, with a possible D match to TRBD1 (5 bases). Germline V gene lookup returns CDR1 ENHRY and CDR2 SYGVKD. The V gene lost 3 bases and the J gene lost 6 bases, with 10 bases spanning the gap. This CDR3 is built from 13 residues. This CDR3 is CAISDSTEDTQYF. The CDR3 DNA follows: TGTGCCATCAGTGACTCGACAGAGGATACGCAGTATTTT.

This clonotype was seen more than once but under ten times. For the CDR3, the DNA is TGTGCCAGCAGCAAGCCCCACAGGGCCCCCGAGCAGTTCTTC. Protein sequence: CASSKPHRAPEQFF. This sequence joins TRBV28 and TRBJ2-1; TRBD1 is a possible D gene (6 bases). The CDR3 loop spans 14 amino acids. With 6 bases removed from V and 10 bases from J, the gap between germline ends came to 19 bases. Germline V gene lookup returns CDR1 MDHEN and CDR2 SYDVKM.

In its sample, this clonotype was seen a few times. The chain is built from TRBV12-3 or TRBV12-4 and TRBJ1-5; 7 bases fit TRBD1. CDR3 length: 18 residues. V was clipped by 6 bases and J by 4 bases; unmatched bases: 18. The CDR3 DNA is TGTGCCAGCAGGCACAGGGGTTGGGAAGGTGGCGTAAATCAGCCCCAGCATTTT. Its protein is CASRHRGWEGGVNQPQHF.

This clonotype was observed at least ten times. V usage is TRBV18 and J usage is TRBJ2-7, with D maybe TRBD1 (6 bases). The germline V gene has CDR1 KGHSH and CDR2 LQKENI. The CDR3 has 14 residues. V was clipped by 2 bases and J by 3 bases, with 11 bases between them. CDR3 protein: CASSPAPGDYEQYF. The CDR3 DNA sequence: TGTGCCAGCTCACCAGCGCCAGGGGACTACGAGCAGTACTTC.

This chain uses TRBV7-2 with TRBJ2-3, with D tentatively TRBD2 (5 bases). CDR1 SGHTA and CDR2 FQGNSA come from the germline V gene. This CDR3 contains 16 residues. The V and J ends lost 1 base and 1 base respectively, with 12 bases between them. The CDR3 protein is CASSLGASQRTDTQYF. The CDR3 DNA follows: TGTGCCAGCAGCTTAGGGGCTAGCCAACGCACAGATACGCAGTATTTT.

The chain employs TRBV6-1 and TRBJ2-2, with 9 nucleotides matching TRBD2. V gave up 6 bases and J gave up 6 bases; unmatched junction bases: 14. Germline V CDR1 and CDR2: MNHNS, SASEGT. This CDR3 comprises 17 residues. The DNA of the CDR3 is TGTGCCAGCAGCCCCGAACCGGGACTAGCCGCGGCCGGGGAGCTGTTTTTT. It encodes CASSPEPGLAAAGELFF.

The table lists this clonotype with a few counts. The genes are TRBV18 and TRBJ1-1; D is possibly TRBD1 (6 bases). Trimming cost V 6 bases and J 4 bases, with 18 bases left between them. Germline loops: CDR1 KGHSH, CDR2 LQKENI. The CDR3 consists of 15 residues. CDR3 sequence: CASSPGGGRGTEAFF. The CDR3 region has the DNA TGTGCCAGCTCCCCCGGGGGGGGGCGCGGCACTGAAGCTTTCTTT.

This clonotype was recorded once. This chain joins TRBV15 and TRBJ2-1; 7 positions agree with TRBD1. The length of the CDR3 is 16 residues. Germline lookup yields CDR1 LNHNV and CDR2 YYDKDF (reference sequence). The J segment lost 8 bases and the V segment lost 0 bases, leaving 10 bases of the junction unmatched. In DNA form, the CDR3 reads TGTGCCACCAGCAGAGATAGGGGGACAGTCAAGGATGAGCAGTTCTTC. This sequence encodes CATSRDRGTVKDEQFF.

In its sample, this clonotype was seen many times. The rearrangement links TRBV7-8 to TRBJ2-2; D gene uncertain. Trimming took 3 bases from V and 3 from J, leaving 8 bases between them. Per germline, CDR1 SGHVS and CDR2 FQNEAQ. The CDR3 sequence is 14 residues long. The CDR3 loop reads CASSLAGYTGELFF. The CDR3 bases are TGTGCCAGCAGCTTGGCAGGTTACACCGGGGAGCTGTTTTTT.

This clonotype came up many times. The V and J genes are TRBV15 and TRBJ2-1; D is unclear. In germline, CDR1 is LNHNV, CDR2 YYDKDF (reference sequence). V was pared by 0 bases and J by 14 bases, with 14 bases between. The CDR3 spans 13 residues. CDR3 in DNA: TGTGCCACCAGCAGAGATCAGGCTCAAATCAAGTTCTTC. Protein product: CATSRDQAQIKFF.

The chain employs TRBV6-1 and TRBJ2-2, with 7 nucleotides matching TRBD1. Germline loops: CDR1 MNHNS, CDR2 SASEGT. There are 13 residues in the CDR3. V trimming: 9 bases; J trimming: 5 bases; junction bases outside the gene matches: 6. CDR3 amino acids: CARAQGVTGELFF. For the CDR3, the DNA is TGTGCCAGGGCTCAGGGGGTAACCGGGGAGCTGTTTTTT.

In this sample, this clonotype turned up a few times. The CDR3 nucleotides are TGTGCCAGCTCGGAACAGCGGTCTCTAAGGGCCAACGTCCTGACTTTC. Translating gives CASSEQRSLRANVLTF. The V call is TRBV18, the J call TRBJ2-6; D may be TRBD2 (5 bases). Trimming pared 6 bases from V and 5 bases from J, leaving 17 bases between. The CDR3 has 16 amino acids. CDR1 and CDR2 from the germline V gene are KGHSH and LQKENI.